The next 20 T cell receptor beta chains were all read from a single sample in a study of blood T cell repertoires in COVID-19 (dated by TCRdb to the early 2020s). Libraries were built with the immunoSEQ multiplex PCR assay. TCRdb holds this immuneACCESS table with in-frame rearrangements only. Some clones are missing; in checked studies, unresolved V genes explain under half, and the rest has no known cause. The sample has about 100,000 clones on record, around four fifths of them singletons. The ten biggest clones cover over 30% of the sample. The sample was peripheral blood. These receptors were taken from a man between 65 and 85 years old with active or convalescent COVID-19.

The chain combines TRBV7-9 with TRBJ1-6; D is uncertain. The CDR3 covers 15 residues. Deletions cut 5 bases from V and 7 bases from J, with 15 bases between. Germline V gene lookup returns CDR1 SEHNR and CDR2 FQNEAQ (reference sequence). This CDR3 reads CASSPSGEPNSPLHF. The CDR3 DNA sequence: TGTGCCAGCAGCCCTAGTGGAGAACCCAATTCACCCCTCCACTTT. Together with reference TRBV7-9 and TRBJ1-6, the CDR3 gives the full variable domain: DTGVSQNPRHKITKRGQNVTFRCDPISEHNRLYWYRQTLGQGPEFLTYFQNEAQLEKSRLLSDRFSAERPKGSFSTLEIQRTEQGDSAMYLCASSPSGEPNSPLHFGNGTRLTVT.

The chain uses TRBV7-9 and TRBJ2-3; 8 bases map to TRBD2. CDR1 is SEHNR, CDR2 FQNEAQ, per germline (reference sequence). This CDR3 is built from 17 residues. V lost 8 bases to trimming and J lost 2 bases; unmatched junction nucleotides: 15. The CDR3 DNA reads TGTGCCAGCGCCCTTTCGGGACTAGGTGGGAACACAGATACGCAGTATTTT. Residues: CASALSGLGGNTDTQYF.

The genes are TRBV7-6 and TRBJ1-5, with 7 bases fitting TRBD1. After removal of 2 bases from V and 3 bases from J, the junction contained 4 bases not matched to a gene. Germline assignment: CDR1 SGHVS and CDR2 FNYEAQ. CDR3 size: 15 residues. The CDR3, as DNA: TGTGCCAGCAGCTTACAGGGGGAGTCCAATCAGCCCCAGCATTTT. It specifies CASSLQGESNQPQHF.

The chain is built from TRBV27 and TRBJ1-1; TRBD1 matches at 10 bases. This CDR3 is 15 amino acids long. The germline V gene has CDR1 MNHEY and CDR2 SMNVEV (reference sequence). The V gene end was trimmed by 7 bases and the J gene end by 5 bases; junction bases not matched to a gene: 10. The CDR3 DNA follows: TGTGCCAGCAAGGGCGACAGGGGGCTTTGGACTGAAGCTTTCTTT. Translation: CASKGDRGLWTEAFF.

This clone was detected once. The chain has TRBV24-1 and TRBJ2-2; 7 bases agree with TRBD2. Germline loops: CDR1 KGHDR, CDR2 SFDVKD. The CDR3 is made up of 16 amino acids. V lost 4 bases, J lost 1 base, and 5 bases stayed unmatched. As DNA, the CDR3 is TGTGCCACCAGTGAAGGAGCGGGGATGAACACCGGGGAGCTGTTTTTT. It specifies CATSEGAGMNTGELFF.

This chain joins TRBV18 and TRBJ1-3, with 9 nucleotides matching TRBD1. Germline V gene sequence: CDR1 KGHSH, CDR2 LQKENI. Losses at the gene ends were 0 bases for V and 0 bases for J; bases not matched to a gene: 6. The CDR3 sequence is 18 residues long. The CDR3 sequence: CASSPPAGTGSSGNTIYF. The DNA for the CDR3 is TGTGCCAGCTCACCACCGGCTGGGACAGGGTCCTCTGGAAACACCATATATTTT.

In its sample, this clone was seen a few times. This rearrangement joins TRBV9 to TRBJ1-3, with a possible D match to TRBD1 (5 bases). Germline V gene data show CDR1 as SGDLS and CDR2 as YYNGEE. V lost 0 bases, J lost 2 bases, and 6 bases lay in between. The CDR3 is 14 amino acids. CDR3 amino acids: CASSVGGAGNTIYF. CDR3 coding DNA: TGTGCCAGCAGCGTAGGGGGGGCTGGAAACACCATATATTTT.

This sequence joins TRBV11-1 and TRBJ2-3, with 10 nucleotides matching TRBD1. The V segment lost 1 base and the J segment 0 bases; nucleotides outside the gene matches: 1. Per germline, CDR1 SGHAT and CDR2 FQDESV (reference sequence). The CDR3 length is 16 residues. CDR3 nucleotide sequence: TGTGCCAGCAGCTTAGGACAGGGGGCTAGCACAGATACGCAGTATTTT. Translated: CASSLGQGASTDTQYF.

The chain couples TRBV9 to TRBJ1-3; 7 positions agree with TRBD1. Germline CDR1 and CDR2: SGDLS and YYNGEE. Trimming cost V 4 bases and J 0 bases; bases outside gene matches: 10. CDR3 length: 17 residues. The CDR3 loop reads CASSPQTGMTSGNTIYF. The CDR3, as DNA: TGTGCCAGCAGCCCTCAGACAGGGATGACCTCTGGAAACACCATATATTTT.

This sequence joins TRBV5-1 and TRBJ1-4, with 9 nucleotides matching TRBD1. Germline values: CDR1 SGHRS, CDR2 YFSETQ. The CDR3 length is 18 residues. The V gene end was trimmed by 0 bases and the J gene end by 0 bases; junction bases not matched to a gene: 6. The chain's CDR3 is CASSLDPGQGATNEKLFF. DNA for the CDR3: TGCGCCAGCAGCTTGGATCCGGGACAGGGTGCAACTAATGAAAAACTGTTTTTT.

The count of this clone is one. The J gene is TRBJ2-1, the V gene TRBV27; 10 bases are a match to TRBD2. Per the germline V gene, CDR1 is MNHEY and CDR2 is SMNVEV (reference sequence). There are 18 residues in the CDR3. The junction had 7 bases not matched to a gene; V was cut back by 2 bases and J by 0 bases. CDR3 in DNA: TGTGCCAGCAGTTTACTAGCGGGGGCTCTCAGCTCCTACAATGAGCAGTTCTTC. Amino acid sequence: CASSLLAGALSSYNEQFF.

The V and J genes are TRBV9 and TRBJ2-2; 10 bases are shared with TRBD2. The germline gives CDR1 SGDLS, CDR2 YYNGEE. V lost 0 bases, J lost 5 bases, and 7 bases stayed unmatched. The CDR3 is 17 residues long. CDR3 amino acids: CASSVGAGGPGTGELFF. The CDR3 coding sequence is TGTGCCAGCAGCGTAGGAGCGGGAGGGCCGGGGACCGGGGAGCTGTTTTTT.

V is TRBV18 and J is TRBJ1-2; 9 nucleotides align to TRBD1. The CDR3 consists of 14 residues. After removal of 3 bases from V and 6 bases from J, the junction contained 5 bases not matched to a gene. Per germline, CDR1 KGHSH and CDR2 LQKENI. In DNA form, the CDR3 reads TGTGCCAGCTCACCGCCCGACAGGGGGAATGGCTACACCTTC. This sequence encodes CASSPPDRGNGYTF.

This CDR3 is CAISEGQGYYEQYF. The CDR3 DNA follows: TGTGCCATCAGTGAGGGGCAGGGATACTACGAGCAGTACTTC. This chain joins TRBV10-3 and TRBJ2-7; tentative D call: TRBD1 (5 bases). The CDR3 runs 14 residues. Germline assignment: CDR1 ENHRY and CDR2 SYGVKD. The V end lost 2 bases, the J end lost 3 bases, and 11 bases lay between the germline ends.

This clone was seen just once. The rearrangement uses TRBV30 and TRBJ2-1; 9 bases are shared with TRBD2. V trimming: 2 bases; J trimming: 12 bases; junction bases outside the gene matches: 11. The germline V gene has CDR1 GTSNPN and CDR2 SVGIG (reference sequence). This CDR3 region has 14 residues. The DNA for the CDR3 is TGTGCCTGGAGTCCCTCGGCTAGCGGGGATAGGCAGTTCTTC. Encoded protein: CAWSPSASGDRQFF.

CDR3 DNA sequence: TGTGCCAGCAGCTCAGGGGGATCAGGGGATGAGCAGTTCTTC. This sequence encodes CASSSGGSGDEQFF. The rearrangement links TRBV28 to TRBJ2-1; 7 bases are a match to TRBD1. The V and J ends lost 6 bases and 8 bases, in that order; junction bases with no gene match: 10. This CDR3 region has 14 residues. Germline lookup yields CDR1 MDHEN and CDR2 SYDVKM.

The chain combines TRBV5-6 with TRBJ2-1, with TRBD2 matching over 12 bases. The CDR3 runs to 16 residues. CDR1 and CDR2 from the germline V gene are SGHDT and YYEEEE. Trimming took 1 base from V and 8 from J; bases not matched to a gene: 7. The CDR3 protein is CASSLMVTSGSHEQFF. DNA for the CDR3: TGTGCCAGCAGCTTGATGGTGACTAGCGGGAGCCATGAGCAGTTCTTC.

The rearrangement uses TRBV5-6 and TRBJ1-2, with TRBD1 as a possible D gene (5 bases). The CDR3 has 14 residues. CDR1 SGHDT and CDR2 YYEEEE come from the germline V gene. Trimming cost V 2 bases and J 8 bases, with 16 bases left between them. The CDR3 loop is CASSFISRAIGYTF. CDR3 DNA: TGTGCCAGCAGCTTCATTAGCAGGGCTATAGGCTACACCTTC.

The genes are TRBV4-2 and TRBJ1-6; possible D gene TRBD1, 5 bases. Germline CDR1 LGHNA, CDR2 YNFKEQ. Trimming shortened V by 0 bases and J by 16 bases, and 16 bases separated the two germline ends. This CDR3 has 14 amino acids. The CDR3 sequence is CASSQESRGESLHF. CDR3 coding DNA: TGTGCCAGCAGCCAAGAATCCCGGGGGGAGTCACTCCACTTT.

The chain joins TRBV6-6 to TRBJ2-3; TRBD1 matches at 9 bases. Unmatched junction bases numbered 9, after V lost 7 bases and J lost 4 bases. The germline V gene has CDR1 MNHNY and CDR2 SVGAGI (reference sequence). The CDR3 contains 15 residues. The chain's CDR3 is CASTGTGLLADTQYF. CDR3 coding DNA: TGTGCCAGCACCGGGACAGGGCTTCTCGCAGATACGCAGTATTTT.